This paragraph covers one TCR beta chain sequence. Antigen: not known. TCRdb called the 5' RACE reads again in MiXCR, with one record for every CDR3 protein. The sample has hundreds of thousands of distinct CDR3 sequences, 20% seen once. These data come from a study of T-cell memory formation after mild COVID-19. Regarding the study as a whole: Clones shrinking between day 15 and 85 showed a balanced CD4/CD8 split, and those that grew later tilted toward CD4+.

The CDR3 is 13 amino acids. V lost 1 base to trimming and J lost 9 bases, with 9 bases between them. Germline V CDR1 and CDR2: KGHDR, SFDVKD. This TCR was recovered from an adult woman who had mild COVID-19 (a few samples of this study predate the infection). Cell type and time point are not known. The rearrangement joins TRBV24-1 to TRBJ2-1; the D is unclear. The specimen sequenced was PBMCs or a T cell subset sorted from them (not recorded which). In nucleotides, the CDR3 is TGTGCCACCAGTGATTTAAGCGTAGGTGAGCAGTTCTTC. Translating gives CATSDLSVGEQFF.